In its sample, the clone carrying this TCR beta chain was seen many times. One entry per CDR3 protein results from TCRdb running MiXCR on the 5' RACE reads. In the table there are tens of thousands of distinct CDR3 sequences, under 7.5% of which are singletons. Time point given: sample taken at primary tumor resection. Tumor, nontumor lung or frozen PBMC supplied whole RNA, sequenced without sorting. This record comes from a study of spatial heterogeneity in lung cancer. The CDR3 is made up of 14 amino acids. Germline V gene lookup returns CDR1 SGHRS and CDR2 YFSETQ. V was clipped by 3 bases and J by 5 bases, with 14 bases between them.

The source is a female donor with early-stage non-small cell lung cancer. Specimen: PBMCs, collected at surgery. V usage is TRBV5-1 and J usage is TRBJ2-5; D possibly uses TRBD1 or TRBD2 (5 bases each). The CDR3 nucleotides read TGCGCCAGCAGCTCCTTTCCGGGACCTGAGACCCAGTACTTC. Protein sequence: CASSSFPGPETQYF.